This T cell receptor (beta chain) was profiled in a study of cytomegalovirus exposure and HLA in healthy donors. The germline V and J ends were trimmed by 0 bases and 7 bases, with 17 bases remaining between them. The CDR3 consists of 16 residues. The germline CDR1 and CDR2 sequences are SGHRS and YFSETQ. PCR used 60 Vbeta primers and 13 Jbeta primers. Clones were read by immunoSEQ multiplex PCR, and TCRdb kept only the in-frame ones, dropping some. This table has 95,000 to 150,000 clones, 70% to 85% appearing once. Sequenced input: PBMCs. This receptor was taken from a man between 18 and 35 years old in good health and CMV-seropositive. The V call is TRBV5-1, the J call TRBJ2-4; maybe TRBD1 (5 bases). CDR3 sequence reads: CASSLAVATGFNIQYF. CDR3 DNA sequence: TGCGCCAGCAGCTTGGCGGTGGCCACAGGATTCAACATTCAGTACTTC.